This TCR beta chain was documented in a study of blood T cells in healthy people across ages. The CDR3 totals 15 residues. From germline, CDR1 is SNHLY and CDR2 FYNNEI. V was cut by 5 bases and J by 2 bases, with 15 bases left in between. The authors ran a second PCR of 7 to 11 cycles using a sample-barcoded 5' primer and a J-beta primer mix. TCRdb re-called the 5' RACE reads through MiXCR, storing one row per CDR3 protein. The repertoire holds some 1.5 million distinct CDR3 sequences, with 40% to 45% as singletons. The V and J genes are TRBV2 and TRBJ1-2; weak D call: TRBD1 (6 bases). Sequences were obtained from blood. The TCR sequence derives from a woman aged 18-29 years in good health. The CDR3 sequence: CASSKPFRGNYGYTF. In DNA, the CDR3 is TGTGCCAGCAGTAAGCCCTTCAGGGGAAACTATGGCTACACCTTC.